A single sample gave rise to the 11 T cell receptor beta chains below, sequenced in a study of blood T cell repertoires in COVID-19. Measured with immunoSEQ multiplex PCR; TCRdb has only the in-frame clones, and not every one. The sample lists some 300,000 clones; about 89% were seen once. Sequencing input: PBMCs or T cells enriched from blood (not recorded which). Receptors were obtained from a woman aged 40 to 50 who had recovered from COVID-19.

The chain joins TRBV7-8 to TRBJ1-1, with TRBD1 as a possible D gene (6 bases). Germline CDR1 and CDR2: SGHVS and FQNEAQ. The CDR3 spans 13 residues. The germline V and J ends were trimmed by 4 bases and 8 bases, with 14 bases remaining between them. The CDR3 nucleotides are TGTGCCAGCAGCTCCAATTCCGGGACAGAAGCTTTCTTT. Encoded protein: CASSSNSGTEAFF.

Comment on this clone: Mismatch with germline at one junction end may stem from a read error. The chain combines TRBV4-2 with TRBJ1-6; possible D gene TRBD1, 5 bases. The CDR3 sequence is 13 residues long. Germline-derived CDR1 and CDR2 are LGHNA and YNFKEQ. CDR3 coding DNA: TGTGCCAGCAGCCAAGAGTTTGGCCAGGGCTTGGACTTT. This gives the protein CASSQEFGQGLDF.

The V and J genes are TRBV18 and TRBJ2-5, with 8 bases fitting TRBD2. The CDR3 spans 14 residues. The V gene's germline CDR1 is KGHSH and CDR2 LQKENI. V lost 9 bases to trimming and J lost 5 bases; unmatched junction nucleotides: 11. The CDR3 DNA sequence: TGTGCCAGTTCATTTGCGGGAGGAGTGGAGACCCAGTACTTC. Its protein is CASSFAGGVETQYF.

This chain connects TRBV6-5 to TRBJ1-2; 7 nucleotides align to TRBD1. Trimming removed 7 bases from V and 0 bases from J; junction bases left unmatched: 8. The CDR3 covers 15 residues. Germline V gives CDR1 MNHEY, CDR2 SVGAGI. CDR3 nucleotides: TGTGCCAGCATGCCAAGGACAGGCTCTAACTATGGCTACACCTTC. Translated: CASMPRTGSNYGYTF.

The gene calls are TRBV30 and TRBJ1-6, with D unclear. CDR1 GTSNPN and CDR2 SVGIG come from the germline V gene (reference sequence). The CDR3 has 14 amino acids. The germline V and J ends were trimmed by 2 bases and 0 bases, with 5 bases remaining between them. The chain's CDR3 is CAWSFSSYNSPLHF. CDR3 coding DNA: TGTGCCTGGAGTTTCAGCTCCTATAATTCACCCCTCCACTTT.

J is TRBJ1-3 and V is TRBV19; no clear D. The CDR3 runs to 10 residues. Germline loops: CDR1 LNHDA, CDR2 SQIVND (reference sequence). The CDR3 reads CTLSGNTIYF. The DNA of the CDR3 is TGTACTCTCTCTGGAAACACCATATATTTT. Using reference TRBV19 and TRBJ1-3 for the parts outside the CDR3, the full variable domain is DGGITQSPKYLFRKEGQNVTLSCEQNLNHDAMYWYRQDPGQGLRLIYYSQIVNDFQKGDIAEGYSVSREKKESFPLTVTSAQKNPTAFYLCTLSGNTIYFGEGSWLTVV.

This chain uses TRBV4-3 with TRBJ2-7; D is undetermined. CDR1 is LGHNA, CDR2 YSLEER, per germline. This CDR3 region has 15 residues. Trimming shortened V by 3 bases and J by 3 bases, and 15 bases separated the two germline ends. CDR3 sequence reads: CASSQVISPSYEQYF. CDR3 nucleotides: TGCGCCAGCAGCCAGGTTATTAGTCCTAGCTACGAGCAGTACTTC.

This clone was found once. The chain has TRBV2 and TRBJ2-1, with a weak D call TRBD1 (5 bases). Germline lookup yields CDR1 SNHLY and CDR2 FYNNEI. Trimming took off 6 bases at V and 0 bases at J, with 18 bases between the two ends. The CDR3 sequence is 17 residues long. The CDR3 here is CASRDPQGKGSYNEQFF. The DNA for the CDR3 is TGTGCCAGCAGAGATCCTCAGGGAAAGGGCTCCTACAATGAGCAGTTCTTC.

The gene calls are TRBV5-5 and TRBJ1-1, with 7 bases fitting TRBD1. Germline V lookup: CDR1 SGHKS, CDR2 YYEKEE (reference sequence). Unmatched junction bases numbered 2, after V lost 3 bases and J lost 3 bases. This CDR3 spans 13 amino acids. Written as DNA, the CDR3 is TGTGCCAGCAGCTCCCAGGGGGACACTGAAGCTTTCTTT. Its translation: CASSSQGDTEAFF.

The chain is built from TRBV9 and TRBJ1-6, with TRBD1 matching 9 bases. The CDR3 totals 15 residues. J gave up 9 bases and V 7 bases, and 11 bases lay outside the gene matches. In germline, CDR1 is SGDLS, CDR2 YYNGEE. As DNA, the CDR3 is TGTGCCAGCGGTTCTACGGGACAGGGTACTTCACCCCTCCACTTT. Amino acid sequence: CASGSTGQGTSPLHF.

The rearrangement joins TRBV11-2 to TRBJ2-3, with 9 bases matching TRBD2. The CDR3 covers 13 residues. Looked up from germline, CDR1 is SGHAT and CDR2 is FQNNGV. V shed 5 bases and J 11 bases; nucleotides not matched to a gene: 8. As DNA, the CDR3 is TGTGCCAGCAGCGGCAGACTAGCGGCCGAGCAGTATTTT. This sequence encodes CASSGRLAAEQYF.